This T cell receptor (beta chain) was recorded in a study of identical twins. Overall study results and limits: Excess sharing by twins proved weaker in beta out-of-frame sequences. While abundant cord blood beta clonotypes carried fewer insertions, memory repertoires showed no such pattern. The same donors were not followed; conclusions instead depended on cross-sectional statistical analysis.

MiXCR, run by TCRdb on the 5' RACE reads, gives a single entry per CDR3 protein. The data hold nearly 900,000 distinct CDR3 sequences, with more than 9% observed a single time. Note on this clonotype: Its antigen is unidentified.

This CDR3 region has 14 residues. V shed 0 bases and J shed 7 bases, with 12 bases lying between them. Germline assignment: CDR1 DFQATT and CDR2 SNEGSKA (reference sequence). Separately, the same data were catalogued under a study of yellow fever vaccine responses in identical twins.

The receptor was isolated from a woman aged 18-29 years in good health. Sample: PBMCs. V gene TRBV20-1 combines with J gene TRBJ2-2; perhaps TRBD2 as D (6 bases). The CDR3 DNA is TGCAGTGCTAGAGATCGTACTAGCCACGGGGAGCTGTTTTTT. This encodes CSARDRTSHGELFF.